This T cell receptor beta chain appears in the sequencing data of a study of OX40 agonist ivuxolimab in advanced cancers. Trimming removed 4 bases at V and 1 base at J, with 14 bases between. CDR1 is LNHDA, CDR2 SQIVND, per germline (reference sequence). The CDR3 covers 15 residues. Here immunoSEQ multiplex PCR was the method, and the copy in TCRdb shows in-frame clones only, minus some. The sample contains tens of thousands of clones, more than 70% of which appear only once. In the case of this clone: Its target is not known.

Study outcomes and limitations: Relative to CD4+ cells, CD8+ T cells on average had more expanded clones.

The chain links TRBV19 to TRBJ2-7; a possible D gene is TRBD1 (5 bases). The origin of this receptor is an adult with an advanced solid tumor such as melanoma, head and neck, liver or kidney cancer. Sequenced here: CD4+ or CD8+ T cells sorted from blood, sampled in a trial of the OX40 agonist ivuxolimab. The CDR3 loop is CASSTGFWGSYEQYF. CDR3 nucleotide sequence: TGTGCCAGTAGTACAGGGTTTTGGGGATCCTACGAGCAGTACTTC. Complete variable domain (other parts from reference TRBV19 and TRBJ2-7): DGGITQSPKYLFRKEGQNVTLSCEQNLNHDAMYWYRQDPGQGLRLIYYSQIVNDFQKGDIAEGYSVSREKKESFPLTVTSAQKNPTAFYLCASSTGFWGSYEQYFGPGTRLTVT.